This T cell receptor beta chain was sequenced during a study of blood T cell repertoires in COVID-19. The wider study: From T cells, B-cell-depleted T cells, or PBMCs came the material, which was cDNA or gDNA.

Germline CDR1 and CDR2: MDHEN and SYDVKM. V was clipped by 6 bases and J by 0 bases; unmatched bases: 8. The CDR3 is 15 residues long. Repertoires were generated with immunoSEQ multiplex PCR, while TCRdb's copy carries only in-frame clones and drops some. The sample lists over 150,000 clones; 70% to 85% were seen once. The receptor's source is a human donor with acute or convalescent COVID-19. The donor label of this sample is uncertain. What was sequenced was peripheral blood. This chain joins TRBV28 and TRBJ2-7; TRBD1 matches 7 bases. CDR3 protein: CASSETGTASYEQYF. The CDR3 DNA is TGTGCCAGCAGCGAGACCGGGACAGCCTCCTACGAGCAGTACTTC.